These 10 T cell receptor beta chains were all obtained from the same sample, sequenced in a study of OX40 agonist ivuxolimab in advanced cancers. TCRdb keeps only in-frame clones here, not all; method: immunoSEQ multiplex PCR. The sample yields some 51,000 clones, around 77% seen once. The sample here was CD4+ or CD8+ T cells sorted from blood, taken in a trial of the OX40 agonist ivuxolimab. These receptors all come from an adult with an advanced solid tumor such as melanoma, head and neck, liver or kidney cancer.

This chain links TRBV7-9 with TRBJ2-1; 7 bases are shared with TRBD2. The CDR3 extends over 14 amino acids. CDR1 is SEHNR and CDR2 is FQNEAQ in the germline V gene (reference sequence). J was trimmed by 10 bases and V by 5 bases; bases with no gene match: 11. The CDR3 region is CASSPWTRREEQFF. CDR3 DNA: TGTGCCAGCAGCCCCTGGACTAGGAGGGAGGAGCAGTTCTTC.

The chain joins TRBV28 to TRBJ1-1, with 9 bases fitting TRBD1. The germline CDR1 and CDR2 sequences are MDHEN and SYDVKM. This CDR3 contains 14 residues. V trimming: 6 bases; J trimming: 4 bases; junction bases outside the gene matches: 6. The CDR3 loop is CASRRTGVGTEAFF. The CDR3 coding sequence is TGTGCCAGCAGAAGGACAGGGGTCGGCACTGAAGCTTTCTTT.

This clone was seen only a few times. The chain employs TRBV2 and TRBJ1-2; perhaps TRBD1 as D (5 bases). V was cut by 6 bases and J by 3 bases, with 5 bases left in between. The CDR3 covers 11 residues. Germline loops: CDR1 SNHLY, CDR2 FYNNEI. Here the CDR3 reads CASRGDYGYTF. The CDR3, as DNA: TGTGCCAGCAGGGGGGACTATGGCTACACCTTC.

This chain uses TRBV6-1 with TRBJ1-5; D call uncertain. The CDR3 contains 13 residues. Germline CDR1 reads MNHNS; CDR2 reads SASEGT. Trimming left V 3 bases short and J 2 bases short, with 5 bases between. The CDR3 DNA reads as TGTGCCAGCAGTGACAGCCGCAATCAGCCCCAGCATTTT. Protein sequence: CASSDSRNQPQHF.

The V gene is TRBV27, the J gene TRBJ2-3, with 11 bases lining up with TRBD1. The germline V gene has CDR1 MNHEY and CDR2 SMNVEV (reference sequence). J gave up 3 bases and V 8 bases, and 7 bases lay outside the gene matches. This CDR3 region has 15 residues. The CDR3 sequence: CASRDRGIGTDTQYF. The CDR3, as DNA: TGTGCCAGCCGGGACAGGGGGATCGGAACAGATACGCAGTATTTT.

The chain recombines TRBV27 with TRBJ2-2; 7 bases are a match to TRBD1. J lost 8 bases, V lost 1 base, and 7 bases had no gene match. This CDR3 has 15 amino acids. CDR1 is MNHEY and CDR2 is SMNVEV in the germline V gene (reference sequence). The CDR3 nucleotides read TGTGCCAGCAGTTTATTAGTAACAGGGGCGGGGGAGCTGTTTTTT. As protein: CASSLLVTGAGELFF.

The chain couples TRBV6-5 to TRBJ1-5; 7 positions match TRBD1. Per germline, CDR1 MNHEY and CDR2 SVGAGI. Germline trimming cut 2 bases from V and 6 bases from J; bases unmatched to any gene: 7. The CDR3 runs to 15 residues. CDR3 coding DNA: TGTGCCAGCAGTTACCTGGACAGGAGAGGTCAGCCCCAGCATTTT. The encoded protein is CASSYLDRRGQPQHF.

V and J are TRBV15 and TRBJ1-4, with D uncertain. In germline, CDR1 is LNHNV, CDR2 YYDKDF (reference sequence). The CDR3 contains 12 residues. Trimming took 3 bases from V and 3 from J, leaving 2 bases between them. This CDR3 reads CATSRSNEKLFF. CDR3 nucleotides: TGTGCCACCAGCAGGTCTAATGAAAAACTGTTTTTT.

This clone was counted a single time. The genes are TRBV27 and TRBJ2-7, with TRBD2 matching over 13 bases. CDR1 MNHEY and CDR2 SMNVEV come from the germline V gene (reference sequence). The CDR3 has 15 residues. J lost 4 bases, V lost 4 bases, and 4 bases had no gene match. The CDR3 here is CASSSLGLAGYEQYF. The CDR3 DNA is TGTGCCAGCAGTTCCCTGGGACTAGCGGGATACGAGCAGTACTTC.

This clone came up a few times. The gene calls are TRBV7-9 and TRBJ1-4, with a possible D match to TRBD1 (5 bases). This CDR3 is built from 14 residues. From germline, CDR1 is SEHNR and CDR2 FQNEAQ (reference sequence). Deletions cut 3 bases from V and 2 bases from J, with 7 bases between. The CDR3 protein is CASSFKGTNEKLFF. DNA for the CDR3: TGTGCCAGCAGCTTTAAGGGGACTAATGAAAAACTGTTTTTT.